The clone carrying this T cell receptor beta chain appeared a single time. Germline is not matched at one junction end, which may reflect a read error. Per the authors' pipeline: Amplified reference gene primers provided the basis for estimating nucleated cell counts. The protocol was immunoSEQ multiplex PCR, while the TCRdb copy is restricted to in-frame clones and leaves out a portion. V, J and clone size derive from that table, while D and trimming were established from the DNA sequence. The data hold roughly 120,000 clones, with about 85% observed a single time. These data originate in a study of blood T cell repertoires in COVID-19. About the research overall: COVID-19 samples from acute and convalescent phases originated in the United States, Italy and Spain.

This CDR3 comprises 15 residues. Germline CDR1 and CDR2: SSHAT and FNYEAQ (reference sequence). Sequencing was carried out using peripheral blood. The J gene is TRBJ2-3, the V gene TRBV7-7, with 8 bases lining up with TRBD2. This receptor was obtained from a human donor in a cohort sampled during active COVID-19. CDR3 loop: CASSPGTRPSDTQYF. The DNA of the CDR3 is TGTGCTAGCAGCCCCGGGACTAGGCCCTCAGATACGCAGTATTTT.